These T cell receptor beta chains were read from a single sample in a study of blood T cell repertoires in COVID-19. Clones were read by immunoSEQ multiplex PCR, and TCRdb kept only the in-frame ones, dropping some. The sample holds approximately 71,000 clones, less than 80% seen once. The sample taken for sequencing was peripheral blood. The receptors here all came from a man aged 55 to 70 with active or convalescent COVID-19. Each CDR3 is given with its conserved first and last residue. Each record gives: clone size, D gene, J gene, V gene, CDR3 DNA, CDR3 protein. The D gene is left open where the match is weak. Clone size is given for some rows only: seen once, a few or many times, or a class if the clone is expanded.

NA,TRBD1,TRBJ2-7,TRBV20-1,TGCAGTGCTGGTGGACAGGCAGAGACCTACGAGCAGTACTTC,CSAGGQAETYEQYF
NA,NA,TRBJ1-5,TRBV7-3,TGTGCCAGCAGCTTCTGGGCGACAGCGCTCTTCCTTGGATATAGCAATCAGCCCCAGCATTTT,CASSFWATALFLGYSNQPQHF
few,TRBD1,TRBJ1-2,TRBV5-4,TGTGCCAGCAGCCGTGACAGGGAAGAGGGCTACACCTTC,CASSRDREEGYTF
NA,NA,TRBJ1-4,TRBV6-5,TGTGCCAGCTATTATACGGGATCGAATGAAAAACTGTTTTTT,CASYYTGSNEKLFF
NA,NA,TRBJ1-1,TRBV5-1,TGCGCCAGCAGCTTAGGGGAGGGCACTGAAGCTTTCTTT,CASSLGEGTEAFF
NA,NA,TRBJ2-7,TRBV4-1,TGCGCCAGCAGCCAAGAGTTAAGGACGGGAGCCTACGAGCAGTACTTC,CASSQELRTGAYEQYF
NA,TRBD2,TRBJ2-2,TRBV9,TGTGCCAGCAGCGTAGGGCGTAGCGGGGGTTTAAACATGATCGGGGAGCTGTTTTTT,CASSVGRSGGLNMIGELFF
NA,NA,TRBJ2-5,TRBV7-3,TGTGCCAGCAGCTTAAGTAGTGCAGGCGGGAAAGAGACCCAGTACTTC,CASSLSSAGGKETQYF
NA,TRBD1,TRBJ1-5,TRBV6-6,TGTGCCAGCAGTACAGGACAGGGACTGAATCAGCCCCAGCATTTT,CASSTGQGLNQPQHF
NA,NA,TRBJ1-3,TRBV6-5,TGTGCCAGCAGCCACCTGCAGGGGCAAGGAAACACCATATATTTT,CASSHLQGQGNTIYF
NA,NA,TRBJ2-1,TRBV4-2,TGTGCCAGCAGCCAAGCTGTAGGGGGTGGATCCTACAATGAGCAGTTCTTC,CASSQAVGGGSYNEQFF
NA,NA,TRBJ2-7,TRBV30,TGTGCCTGGAGTGTGGGGCAAAGCTCCTACGAGCAGTACTTC,CAWSVGQSSYEQYF
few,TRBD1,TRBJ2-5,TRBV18,TGTGCCAGCCTTCGGGACAGAGGTCTTGAGGAGACCCAGTACTTC,CASLRDRGLEETQYF
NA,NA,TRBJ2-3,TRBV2,TGTGCCAGCGTCCGGCGGCAGTACACAGATACGCAGTATTTT,CASVRRQYTDTQYF
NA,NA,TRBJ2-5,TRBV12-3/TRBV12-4,TGTGCCAGCAGTTTATCGGGGGAGACCCAGTACTTC,CASSLSGETQYF